The 20 T cell receptor beta chains below all came from one sample that was sequenced in a study of T cell responses to AZD1222 COVID-19 vaccine. Clones were read by immunoSEQ multiplex PCR, and TCRdb kept only the in-frame ones, dropping some. The table shows about 170,000 clones, with roughly nine tenths occurring only once. The input for sequencing was peripheral blood, taken 28 days after the second AZD1222 dose. The source of these receptors is an adult who received the AZD1222 COVID-19 vaccine.

The chain carries TRBV5-1 and TRBJ1-2, with D unclear. The CDR3 runs to 13 residues. Germline CDR1 reads SGHRS; CDR2 reads YFSETQ. The ends were cut back, 2 bases at V and 2 bases at J, with 7 bases in the middle. The CDR3 nucleotides read TGCGCCAGCAGCTTTGGACGGAACTATGGCTACACCTTC. Residues: CASSFGRNYGYTF. The full variable domain, its missing parts supplied by reference TRBV5-1 and TRBJ1-2, is KAGVTQTPRYLIKTRGQQVTLSCSPISGHRSVSWYQQTPGQGLQFLFEYFSETQRNKGNFPGRFSGRQFSNSRSEMNVSTLELGDSALYLCASSFGRNYGYTFGSGTRLTVV.

The J gene is TRBJ1-4, the V gene TRBV5-1; 9 nucleotides line up with TRBD1. The CDR3 totals 15 residues. CDR1 is SGHRS, CDR2 YFSETQ, per germline. With V trimmed by 2 bases and J by 7 bases, 6 bases remained unmatched. The CDR3 bases are TGCGCCAGCAGCTTTACAGGGGGCGCGGGTGAAAAACTGTTTTTT. This gives the protein CASSFTGGAGEKLFF.

The rearrangement links TRBV7-8 to TRBJ2-2; perhaps TRBD2 as D (6 bases). Germline CDR1 reads SGHVS; CDR2 reads FQNEAQ. The CDR3 runs to 17 residues. Trimming removed 6 bases at V and 0 bases at J, with 17 bases between. Here the CDR3 DNA reads TGTGCCAGCAGTCGGGGTGGCGGGGTGACGAACACCGGGGAGCTGTTTTTT. It codes for CASSRGGGVTNTGELFF.

The chain couples TRBV15 to TRBJ2-5; TRBD1 might be the D (6 bases). In germline, CDR1 is LNHNV, CDR2 YYDKDF (reference sequence). V gave up 1 base and J gave up 4 bases, with 10 bases separating them. The CDR3 spans 14 residues. CDR3 in DNA: TGTGCCACCAGCAGAGTACAGGGTTCAGAGACCCAGTACTTC. Protein sequence: CATSRVQGSETQYF.

Only one count was recorded for this clone. This chain uses TRBV5-6 with TRBJ2-7; D unclear. Trimming left V 1 base short and J 2 bases short, with 10 bases between. This CDR3 contains 14 residues. CDR1 is SGHDT, CDR2 YYEEEE, per germline. The CDR3 sequence is CASSLRNAPYEQYF. The CDR3 DNA reads TGTGCCAGCAGCTTGAGAAATGCCCCCTACGAGCAGTACTTC.

V gene TRBV12-5 combines with J gene TRBJ1-1, with D unresolved. The V end lost 5 bases, the J end lost 0 bases, and 7 bases lay between the germline ends. CDR3 length equals 13 residues. Per germline, CDR1 LGHNT and CDR2 FRNRAP. CDR3 bases: TGTGCTAGTGGTCTTGGGTTGAACACTGAAGCTTTCTTT. Its translation is CASGLGLNTEAFF. Using reference TRBV12-5 and TRBJ1-1 for the parts outside the CDR3, the full variable domain is DARVTQTPRHKVTEMGQEVTMRCQPILGHNTVFWYRQTMMQGLELLAYFRNRAPLDDSGMPKDRFSAEMPDATLATLKIQPSEPRDSAVYFCASGLGLNTEAFFGQGTRLTVV.

The chain employs TRBV6-5 and TRBJ1-2; D unclear. CDR1 is MNHEY and CDR2 is SVGAGI in the germline V gene. The CDR3 consists of 11 residues. The V end was cut by 8 bases, the J end by 5 bases, with 9 bases between. CDR3 sequence: CASLSRYGYTF. As DNA, the CDR3 is TGTGCCAGCCTAAGTCGGTATGGCTACACCTTC.

The chain carries TRBV15 and TRBJ1-3; D gene ambiguous. Trimming took off 0 bases at V and 3 bases at J, with 9 bases between the two ends. Per germline, CDR1 LNHNV and CDR2 YYDKDF (reference sequence). The length of the CDR3 is 15 residues. In nucleotides, the CDR3 is TGTGCCACCAGCAGAGATCGCGGGGTTGGAAACACCATATATTTT. It codes for CATSRDRGVGNTIYF.

The V gene is TRBV12-3 or TRBV12-4, the J gene TRBJ2-1; TRBD2 aligns across 10 bases. V shed 6 bases and J 16 bases; nucleotides not matched to a gene: 6. This CDR3 comprises 11 residues. The CDR3 nucleotides read TGTGCCAGCAGCCGGGGACTAGCGTGTTTCTTC. This codes for CASSRGLACFF.

This chain joins TRBV9 and TRBJ2-3; TRBD1 matches at 8 bases. The J segment lost 3 bases and the V segment lost 1 base, leaving 4 bases of the junction unmatched. Germline values: CDR1 SGDLS, CDR2 YYNGEE. This CDR3 region has 15 residues. In DNA, the CDR3 is TGTGCCAGCAGCGTATACAGGGGGTGGACAGATACGCAGTATTTT. Protein: CASSVYRGWTDTQYF.

This rearrangement joins TRBV6-1 to TRBJ1-2; D uncertain. This CDR3 comprises 13 residues. The germline V gene has CDR1 MNHNS and CDR2 SASEGT. V gave up 3 bases and J gave up 2 bases, with 7 bases separating them. The CDR3 DNA reads as TGTGCCAGCAGTGAGTTGGCAAACTATGGCTACACCTTC. Protein sequence: CASSELANYGYTF.

This clone was picked up one time. In DNA form, the CDR3 reads TGCGCCAGCAGCCCACAAAGGGGAGGGGGTTCGCCCTCCTCCGAAAAACTGTTTTTT. This codes for CASSPQRGGGSPSSEKLFF. This rearrangement joins TRBV4-3 to TRBJ1-4; the D gene is possibly TRBD1 (6 bases). Germline V gene lookup returns CDR1 LGHNA and CDR2 YSLEER. CDR3 length: 19 residues. Trimming cost V 4 bases and J 8 bases, with 29 bases left between them.

The chain uses TRBV3-1 (or the pseudogene TRBV3-2) and TRBJ2-5; TRBD1 matches 7 bases. After removal of 5 bases from V and 4 bases from J, the junction contained 10 bases not matched to a gene. This CDR3 contains 15 residues. The germline V gene has CDR1 LGHDT and CDR2 YNNKEL (reference sequence). The CDR3 region is CASSGRPGQPETQYF. As DNA, the CDR3 is TGTGCCAGCAGCGGACGACCGGGACAGCCAGAGACCCAGTACTTC.

The V and J genes are TRBV7-9 and TRBJ1-2; TRBD1 aligns across 10 bases. With V trimmed by 5 bases and J by 10 bases, 4 bases remained unmatched. CDR1 and CDR2 from the germline V gene are SEHNR and FQNEAQ (reference sequence). CDR3 size: 12 residues. For the CDR3, the DNA is TGTGCCAGCAGCCCTGGACAGGGGGACTACACCTTC. Translating it yields CASSPGQGDYTF.

This clone was detected only a few times. The V and J genes are TRBV29-1 and TRBJ2-1, with 8 positions matching TRBD1. Germline V gene data show CDR1 as SQVTM and CDR2 as ANQGSEA. Germline trimming cut 5 bases from V and 4 bases from J; bases unmatched to any gene: 7. The CDR3 has 14 residues. The CDR3 is CSVRSGGSYNEQFF. CDR3 bases: TGCAGCGTTCGCTCAGGGGGCTCATACAATGAGCAGTTCTTC.

V gene TRBV7-5 combines with J gene TRBJ2-7; the D call of TRBD1 is as the table states it, not checked on the DNA. TRBV7-5 is a pseudogene. This CDR3 has 15 residues. CDR3 nucleotide sequence: TGTGCCAGAAGCTCCAGACAGGGAGGCTCCTACGAGCAGTACTTC. It is translated as CARSSRQGGSYEQYF.

The V call is TRBV29-1, the J call TRBJ1-1; D unresolved. The CDR3 spans 11 residues. The V end was cut by 3 bases, the J end by 4 bases, with 6 bases between. Per the germline V gene, CDR1 is SQVTM and CDR2 is ANQGSEA. The CDR3 DNA is TGCAGCGTTGATCTCCCCACTGAAGCTTTCTTT. It specifies CSVDLPTEAFF.

This chain uses TRBV5-1 with TRBJ2-5, with no clear D. Germline CDR1 SGHRS, CDR2 YFSETQ. Between the trimmed V and J ends, which lost 1 base and 5 bases, there was a span of 12 bases. The CDR3 consists of 14 residues. As DNA, the CDR3 is TGCGCCAGCAGCTTGTACGGTGGAGCGGAGACCCAGTACTTC. Translating gives CASSLYGGAETQYF.

V gene TRBV29-1 combines with J gene TRBJ2-1, with 9 bases identical to TRBD1. The V and J ends lost 7 bases and 0 bases, in that order; junction bases with no gene match: 13. The germline V gene has CDR1 SQVTM and CDR2 ANQGSEA. This CDR3 is 17 amino acids long. This CDR3 reads CSAQTQGTGSSYNEQFF. The CDR3 DNA is TGCAGCGCTCAAACACAAGGGACAGGGAGCTCCTACAATGAGCAGTTCTTC.

The V gene is TRBV6-2 or TRBV6-3, the J gene TRBJ1-2; D unclear. Trimming took 4 bases from V and 8 from J, leaving 14 bases between them. This CDR3 comprises 13 residues. From germline, CDR1 is MNHEY and CDR2 SVGEGT. The CDR3 coding sequence is TGTGCCAGCAGTTTGATGGCAGGCAGAGGCTACACCTTC. This sequence encodes CASSLMAGRGYTF.